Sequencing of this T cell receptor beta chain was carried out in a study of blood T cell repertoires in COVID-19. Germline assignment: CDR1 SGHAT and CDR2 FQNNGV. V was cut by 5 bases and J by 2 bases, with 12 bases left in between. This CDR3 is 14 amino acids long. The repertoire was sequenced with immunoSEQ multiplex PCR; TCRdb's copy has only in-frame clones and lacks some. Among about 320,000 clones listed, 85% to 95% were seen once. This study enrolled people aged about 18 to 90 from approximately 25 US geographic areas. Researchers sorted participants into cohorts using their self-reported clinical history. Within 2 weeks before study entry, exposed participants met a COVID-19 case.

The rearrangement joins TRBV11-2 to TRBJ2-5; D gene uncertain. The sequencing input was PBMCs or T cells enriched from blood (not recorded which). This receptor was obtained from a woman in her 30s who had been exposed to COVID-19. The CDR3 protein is CASSRGSLQETQYF. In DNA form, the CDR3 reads TGTGCCAGCAGCCGCGGCAGTCTACAAGAGACCCAGTACTTC.